The 14 T cell receptor beta chains listed next were all sequenced from one sample in a study of T-cell memory formation after mild COVID-19. TCRdb analysed the 5' RACE reads with MiXCR anew, one entry per CDR3 protein. The sample gives over 300,000 distinct CDR3 sequences, around a fifth of which show up once; around 20% is in the top ten. The source material was PBMCs or a T cell subset sorted from them (not recorded which). The receptors originated from a man younger than 35 who had mild COVID-19 (a few samples of this study predate the infection). Cell type and time point are not known.

This clonotype occurred a few times. This sequence joins TRBV19 and TRBJ2-3; D unclear. V lost 3 bases, J lost 0 bases, and 10 bases lay in between. The CDR3 spans 15 residues. Germline CDR1 reads LNHDA; CDR2 reads SQIVND (reference sequence). CDR3 nucleotide sequence: TGTGCCAGTAGTATTTGGAAAAAAAGCACAGATACGCAGTATTTT. Its translation is CASSIWKKSTDTQYF.

This chain links TRBV20-1 with TRBJ2-7, with D possibly being TRBD1 (5 bases). Germline CDR1 reads DFQATT; CDR2 reads SNEGSKA (reference sequence). V lost 6 bases, J lost 9 bases, and 18 bases lay in between. The CDR3 length is 12 residues. The DNA for the CDR3 is TGCAGTGCCTTCCTCGACAGCGCGGTGCAGTACTTC. It encodes CSAFLDSAVQYF.

This chain connects TRBV28 to TRBJ1-3; 9 bases fit TRBD1. V lost 3 bases and J lost 4; bases outside the gene matches: 1. The CDR3 sequence is 14 residues long. Per the germline V gene, CDR1 is MDHEN and CDR2 is SYDVKM. CDR3 amino acids: CASSLGQGGNTIYF. CDR3 bases: TGTGCCAGCAGTTTGGGACAGGGCGGAAACACCATATATTTT.

The chain has TRBV7-2 and TRBJ2-1, with 13 bases lining up with TRBD2. In germline, CDR1 is SGHTA, CDR2 FQGNSA. Trimming removed 5 bases from V and 9 bases from J; junction bases left unmatched: 4. This CDR3 region has 14 residues. CDR3 amino acids: CASSLGLAGSEQFF. CDR3 nucleotide sequence: TGTGCCAGCAGCCTGGGACTAGCGGGGTCTGAGCAGTTCTTC. Supplemented by reference TRBV7-2 and TRBJ2-1, the full variable domain reads GAGVSQSPSNKVTEKGKDVELRCDPISGHTALYWYRQSLGQGLEFLIYFQGNSAPDKSGLPSDRFSAERTGGSVSTLTIQRTQQEDSAVYLCASSLGLAGSEQFFGPGTRLTVL.

This clonotype was seen more than once but under ten times. The CDR3 reads CASVPSRQGKNQPQHF. CDR3 bases: TGTGCCAGCGTGCCCAGTCGACAGGGAAAAAATCAGCCCCAGCATTTT. This chain connects TRBV6-1 to TRBJ1-5; 7 bases match TRBD1. This CDR3 has 16 amino acids. Germline loops: CDR1 MNHNS, CDR2 SASEGT. The junction had 14 bases not matched to a gene; V was cut back by 8 bases and J by 4 bases.

The rearrangement links TRBV13 to TRBJ1-4; 11 nucleotides line up with TRBD1. The CDR3 runs to 16 residues. The germline V gene has CDR1 PRHDT and CDR2 FYEKMQ (reference sequence). Unmatched junction bases numbered 7, after V lost 2 bases and J lost 8 bases. As DNA, the CDR3 is TGTGCCAGCAGCTTAATGTTGGACAGGGGGCCGGAAAAACTGTTTTTT. This codes for CASSLMLDRGPEKLFF.

The chain joins TRBV7-3 to TRBJ2-1, with D unresolved. CDR3 length equals 13 residues. Germline V gene sequence: CDR1 SGHTA, CDR2 FQGTGA. V lost 2 bases, J lost 4 bases, and 6 bases lay in between. The CDR3 reads CASSLRNYNEQFF. The DNA of the CDR3 is TGTGCCAGCAGCTTACGGAATTACAATGAGCAGTTCTTC.

This clonotype appeared a few times. The gene calls are TRBV7-9 and TRBJ2-7, with no clear D. The CDR3 runs 13 residues. The germline V and J ends were trimmed by 5 bases and 3 bases, with 11 bases remaining between them. In germline, CDR1 is SEHNR, CDR2 FQNEAQ (reference sequence). The CDR3 is CASSQVPVYEQYF. In nucleotides, the CDR3 is TGTGCCAGCAGCCAAGTGCCCGTCTACGAGCAGTACTTC.

This clonotype was seen at least ten times. V and J are TRBV7-2 and TRBJ2-7; the D gene could be TRBD1 or TRBD2 (5 bases each). CDR3 size: 13 residues. Germline V CDR1 and CDR2: SGHTA, FQGNSA. Trimming pared 2 bases from V and 6 bases from J, leaving 11 bases between. In DNA, the CDR3 is TGTGCCAGCAGCTTACGTCGTGGGGGCGAGCAGTACGTC. Translating it yields CASSLRRGGEQYV.

This clonotype was seen once. This sequence joins TRBV3-1 and TRBJ2-3, with 7 bases identical to TRBD1. Germline CDR1 LGHDT, CDR2 YNNKEL (reference sequence). This CDR3 is 19 amino acids long. Trimming removed 2 bases from V and 5 bases from J; junction bases left unmatched: 19. CDR3 sequence reads: CASSQTRDSRDRAQDTQYF. The CDR3, as DNA: TGTGCCAGCAGCCAAACACGGGACAGTAGAGATCGGGCACAAGATACGCAGTATTTT.

This chain uses TRBV11-2 with TRBJ2-3; D might be TRBD1 (7 bases). The CDR3 has 15 amino acids. Trimming shortened V by 6 bases and J by 3 bases, and 16 bases separated the two germline ends. The germline CDR1 and CDR2 sequences are SGHAT and FQNNGV. The CDR3 sequence: CASSSDPGGTDTQYF. CDR3 nucleotide sequence: TGTGCCAGCAGTTCCGACCCAGGGGGGACAGATACGCAGTATTTT.

V usage is TRBV6-1 and J usage is TRBJ2-7; D may correspond to TRBD1 or TRBD2 (5 bases each). Trimming took 5 bases from V and 2 from J, leaving 10 bases between them. Germline CDR1 MNHNS, CDR2 SASEGT. CDR3 length: 13 amino acids. The CDR3 region is CASSRDGAYEQYF. The CDR3 coding sequence is TGTGCCAGCAGTAGGGACGGTGCCTACGAGCAGTACTTC.

This clonotype was detected only a few times. The chain is built from TRBV7-9 and TRBJ1-2; the D gene is possibly TRBD1 (6 bases). CDR1 SEHNR and CDR2 FQNEAQ come from the germline V gene (reference sequence). This CDR3 spans 13 amino acids. With 5 bases removed from V and 6 bases from J, the gap between germline ends came to 13 bases. CDR3 sequence (DNA): TGTGCCAGCAGCACCCCAACAGGGAATGGCTACACCTTC. Encoded protein: CASSTPTGNGYTF.

This clonotype was observed a handful of times. The chain combines TRBV4-2 with TRBJ2-6; 9 bases are shared with TRBD2. The J segment lost 2 bases and the V segment lost 1 base, leaving 3 bases of the junction unmatched. CDR3 size: 17 residues. Germline V gives CDR1 LGHNA, CDR2 YNFKEQ. The CDR3 region has the DNA TGTGCCAGCAGCCAAGCCGGGACTAGCACTGGGGCCAACGTCCTGACTTTC. Its protein is CASSQAGTSTGANVLTF.